This passage covers 31 T cell receptor beta chains from one sample sequenced in a study of cytomegalovirus exposure and HLA in healthy donors. In the PCR, 60 Vbeta and 13 Jbeta primers were used. Measured with immunoSEQ multiplex PCR; TCRdb has only the in-frame clones, and not every one. The table has about 160,000 clones, around 75% seen once. Sequencing was performed on PBMCs. These receptors were obtained from a human donor in good health.

This chain uses TRBV14 with TRBJ1-1; no firm D call. Between the trimmed V and J ends, which lost 0 bases and 5 bases, there was a span of 7 bases. The CDR3 length is 13 residues. Germline assignment: CDR1 SGHDN and CDR2 FVKESK. CDR3 amino acids: CASSQDLGTEAFF. The CDR3 DNA reads as TGTGCCAGCAGCCAAGATCTAGGAACTGAAGCTTTCTTT.

This chain links TRBV28 with TRBJ1-2; 7 nucleotides line up with TRBD1. V trimming: 7 bases; J trimming: 6 bases; junction bases outside the gene matches: 14. Germline V lookup: CDR1 MDHEN, CDR2 SYDVKM. CDR3 size: 15 residues. The CDR3 loop reads CASTLPRTGLDGYTF. The CDR3 DNA is TGTGCCAGCACCTTACCGAGGACAGGCCTCGATGGCTACACCTTC.

V and J are TRBV12-5 and TRBJ2-1; TRBD2 matches at 13 bases. Looked up from germline, CDR1 is LGHNT and CDR2 is FRNRAP. The CDR3 totals 19 residues. Germline trimming cut 0 bases from V and 8 bases from J; bases unmatched to any gene: 13. CDR3 in amino acids: CASGLVLAGGPDSGHEQFF. CDR3 DNA sequence: TGTGCTAGTGGTTTGGTACTAGCGGGAGGGCCGGACTCAGGCCATGAGCAGTTCTTC.

The chain has TRBV4-1 and TRBJ2-1; tentatively, D is TRBD1 (5 bases). CDR3 length equals 13 residues. V was pared by 1 base and J by 4 bases, with 5 bases between. Germline loops: CDR1 MGHRA, CDR2 YSYEKL. CDR3 sequence reads: CASSQGTYNEQFF. CDR3 DNA: TGCGCCAGCAGCCAAGGGACATACAATGAGCAGTTCTTC.

V is TRBV5-4 and J is TRBJ2-1, with TRBD2 as a possible D gene (5 bases). From germline, CDR1 is SGHNT and CDR2 YYREEE (reference sequence). V was shortened by 5 bases and J by 10 bases, with 22 bases between the two germline ends. The CDR3 contains 15 residues. This chain's CDR3 is CASSPGSTNLAEQFF. The DNA for the CDR3 is TGTGCCAGCAGTCCGGGATCTACGAATCTCGCGGAGCAGTTCTTC.

CDR3 DNA: TGTGCCAGCAGCGCGTCCAGGGGCGCTAACTATGGCTACACCTTC. Residues: CASSASRGANYGYTF. This sequence joins TRBV9 and TRBJ1-2, with a possible D match to TRBD1 (6 bases). Germline loops: CDR1 SGDLS, CDR2 YYNGEE. V was trimmed by 3 bases and J by 0 bases, leaving 12 bases between them. The CDR3 is made up of 15 amino acids.

The chain employs TRBV9 and TRBJ1-1; 8 nucleotides line up with TRBD1. The V segment lost 2 bases and the J segment 5 bases; nucleotides outside the gene matches: 5. This CDR3 spans 14 amino acids. Looked up from germline, CDR1 is SGDLS and CDR2 is YYNGEE. The CDR3 region is CASSVGTGRTEAFF. CDR3 DNA: TGTGCCAGCAGCGTCGGGACAGGAAGGACTGAAGCTTTCTTT.

The chain has TRBV5-8 and TRBJ1-5; tentatively, D is TRBD1 (6 bases). Looked up from germline, CDR1 is SGHTS and CDR2 is YDEGEE. With 6 bases removed from V and 0 bases from J, the gap between germline ends came to 13 bases. This CDR3 spans 15 amino acids. As DNA, the CDR3 is TGTGCCAGCAAACAGGGCCTATATAGCAATCAGCCCCAGCATTTT. Amino acids: CASKQGLYSNQPQHF.

This clone was recorded a few times. The chain uses TRBV10-3 and TRBJ2-5; 7 bases align to TRBD2. The DNA matches TRBJ2-7 better at its end, which makes the J call doubtful. The CDR3 sequence is 15 residues long. Germline V gene sequence: CDR1 ENHRY, CDR2 SYGVKD. DNA for the CDR3: TGTGCCATCTCTGGGGGGGATAGACATTCCTACGAGCAGTACTTC. Translation: CAISGGDRHSYEQYF.

The V and J genes are TRBV18 and TRBJ1-1; a weak D match, TRBD1 (5 bases). V shed 3 bases and J shed 3 bases, with 17 bases lying between them. Germline assignment: CDR1 KGHSH and CDR2 LQKENI. The length of the CDR3 is 16 residues. Here the CDR3 DNA reads TGTGCCAGCTCACCGTTTAATCAGGGAGGAGACACTGAAGCTTTCTTT. It translates to CASSPFNQGGDTEAFF.

The J gene is TRBJ2-1, the V gene TRBV2; possible D gene TRBD2, 5 bases. V gave up 6 bases and J gave up 8 bases, with 17 bases separating them. Germline V gives CDR1 SNHLY, CDR2 FYNNEI. The CDR3 loop spans 14 amino acids. The CDR3 DNA sequence: TGTGCCAGCAGACTACTGGAGGTTGGGGATGAGCAGTTCTTC. Translating gives CASRLLEVGDEQFF.

A few counts support this clone. V usage is TRBV29-1 and J usage is TRBJ2-1; 13 bases line up with TRBD2. Germline-derived CDR1 and CDR2 are SQVTM and ANQGSEA. V gave up 6 bases and J gave up 0 bases; unmatched junction bases: 11. CDR3 length equals 18 residues. CDR3 residues: CSVDGTSGTTSSYNEQFF. DNA for the CDR3: TGCAGCGTGGACGGGACTAGCGGGACCACGAGCTCCTACAATGAGCAGTTCTTC.

The chain is built from TRBV30 and TRBJ1-3; D ambiguous. The V end lost 3 bases, the J end lost 2 bases, and 5 bases lay between the germline ends. Germline V CDR1 and CDR2: GTSNPN, SVGIG (reference sequence). The CDR3 covers 12 residues. DNA for the CDR3: TGTGCCTGGAGGCCAGCTGGAAACACCATATATTTT. Its protein product is CAWRPAGNTIYF.

The V and J genes are TRBV4-3 and TRBJ2-3; TRBD1 might be the D (6 bases). This CDR3 has 18 residues. Germline loops: CDR1 LGHNA, CDR2 YSLEER. Trimming took 0 bases from V and 0 from J, leaving 16 bases between them. The chain's CDR3 is CASSQDPAGGQSTDTQYF. As DNA, the CDR3 is TGCGCCAGCAGCCAAGATCCTGCGGGCGGACAGAGCACAGATACGCAGTATTTT.

The chain is built from TRBV7-3 and TRBJ2-3; TRBD2 matches at 15 bases. Trimming took 5 bases from V and 8 from J; bases not matched to a gene: 5. This CDR3 has 15 amino acids. Germline V gives CDR1 SGHTA, CDR2 FQGTGA. CDR3: CASSGGLAGGSTQYF. The CDR3 coding sequence is TGTGCCAGCAGCGGGGGACTAGCGGGAGGCTCTACGCAGTATTTT.

The rearrangement joins TRBV6-1 to TRBJ2-7, with TRBD2 matching 7 bases. This CDR3 spans 16 amino acids. Germline trimming cut 3 bases from V and 5 bases from J; bases unmatched to any gene: 13. CDR1 is MNHNS and CDR2 is SASEGT in the germline V gene. CDR3 bases: TGTGCCAGCAGTGACCCGAGGGTGATGGGAGGGCACGAGCAGTACTTC. Protein: CASSDPRVMGGHEQYF.

V usage is TRBV7-2 and J usage is TRBJ1-1; 11 bases fit TRBD1. Germline V gene lookup returns CDR1 SGHTA and CDR2 FQGNSA. The junction had 5 bases not matched to a gene; V was cut back by 2 bases and J by 0 bases. The CDR3 extends over 17 amino acids. The CDR3 loop is CASSLKGQGGLNTEAFF. The DNA of the CDR3 is TGTGCCAGCAGCTTAAAGGGACAGGGGGGCTTGAACACTGAAGCTTTCTTT.

The V gene is TRBV10-1, the J gene TRBJ2-2; D not certain. From germline, CDR1 is WNHNN and CDR2 SYGVQD (reference sequence). This CDR3 comprises 16 residues. V was clipped by 1 base and J by 1 base, with 10 bases between them. The CDR3 DNA is TGCGCCAGCAGTGAGTATGGCCGTGAGAACACCGGGGAGCTGTTTTTT. Translated: CASSEYGRENTGELFF.

The genes are TRBV6-4 and TRBJ2-7; no definite D call. This CDR3 contains 12 residues. Germline lookup yields CDR1 MRHNA and CDR2 SNTAGT. V was cut by 10 bases and J by 5 bases, with 15 bases left in between. The CDR3 sequence: CAIPSEWDEQYF. As DNA, the CDR3 is TGTGCCATCCCTTCGGAGTGGGACGAGCAGTACTTC.

The chain combines TRBV6-5 with TRBJ1-1; 9 bases map to TRBD1. The junction had 9 bases not matched to a gene; V was cut back by 7 bases and J by 3 bases. The CDR3 length is 15 residues. Per the germline V gene, CDR1 is MNHEY and CDR2 is SVGAGI. The CDR3 loop reads CASTMAGQGHTEAFF. The DNA of the CDR3 is TGTGCCAGCACCATGGCGGGACAGGGCCACACTGAAGCTTTCTTT.

The chain recombines TRBV11-2 with TRBJ2-7; a possible D gene is TRBD2 (7 bases). The length of the CDR3 is 15 residues. CDR1 is SGHAT and CDR2 is FQNNGV in the germline V gene. The V end was cut by 4 bases, the J end by 3 bases, with 16 bases between. The CDR3 DNA reads as TGTGCCAGCAGCTCTAAAGGGGGGGCATACTACGAGCAGTACTTC. Translated, it gives CASSSKGGAYYEQYF.

V gene TRBV5-5 combines with J gene TRBJ2-1; TRBD2 matches 7 bases. V gave up 0 bases and J gave up 7 bases; unmatched junction bases: 7. Per germline, CDR1 SGHKS and CDR2 YYEKEE (reference sequence). The CDR3 has 15 amino acids. In nucleotides, the CDR3 is TGTGCCAGCAGCTTGGCGGGAGGTGGGGGAAATGAGCAGTTCTTC. It translates to CASSLAGGGGNEQFF.

The V and J genes are TRBV6-5 and TRBJ2-3; TRBD2 is a possible D gene (6 bases). Germline assignment: CDR1 MNHEY and CDR2 SVGAGI. Trimming cost V 6 bases and J 0 bases, with 10 bases left between them. The CDR3 extends over 14 amino acids. As DNA, the CDR3 is TGTGCCAGCAGAAAGACTAGTAGCACAGATACGCAGTATTTT. Translating it yields CASRKTSSTDTQYF.

The chain combines TRBV2 with TRBJ1-3; D might be TRBD1 (5 bases). The V end lost 5 bases, the J end lost 0 bases, and 14 bases lay between the germline ends. This CDR3 comprises 16 residues. Germline V CDR1 and CDR2: SNHLY, FYNNEI. CDR3 in DNA: TGTGCCAGCAGTAAAGAGGAGGGACGCTCTGGAAACACCATATATTTT. Translating gives CASSKEEGRSGNTIYF.

This chain joins TRBV7-9 and TRBJ2-5; 16 nucleotides match TRBD2. Germline trimming cut 5 bases from V and 2 bases from J; bases unmatched to any gene: 5. The CDR3 runs 17 residues. CDR1 SEHNR and CDR2 FQNEAQ come from the germline V gene (reference sequence). CDR3 in DNA: TGTGCCAGCAGCCGAGGGACTAGCGGGGGGGGACAAGAGACCCAGTACTTC. The encoded protein is CASSRGTSGGGQETQYF.

This chain links TRBV11-2 with TRBJ2-7, with D possibly being TRBD2 (6 bases). The CDR3 has 17 amino acids. Germline loops: CDR1 SGHAT, CDR2 FQNNGV. Trimming pared 0 bases from V and 0 bases from J, leaving 15 bases between. Written as DNA, the CDR3 is TGTGCCAGCAGCTTAGATAGGGAAGGGAGGCTCTCCTACGAGCAGTACTTC. Its translation is CASSLDREGRLSYEQYF.

The rearrangement joins TRBV2 to TRBJ2-7, with 9 nucleotides matching TRBD2. The CDR3 extends over 12 amino acids. Trimming took 8 bases from V and 3 from J; bases not matched to a gene: 2. CDR1 and CDR2 from the germline V gene are SNHLY and FYNNEI. The DNA of the CDR3 is TGTGCCAGCGGACTAGCGCGCTACGAGCAGTACTTC. Its translation: CASGLARYEQYF.

DNA of the CDR3: TGCGCCAGCAGCCAAGCAGGGGTGACCGGGGAGCTGTTTTTT. Protein product: CASSQAGVTGELFF. The chain carries TRBV4-1 and TRBJ2-2; TRBD1 is a possible D gene (6 bases). Germline V gene lookup returns CDR1 MGHRA and CDR2 YSYEKL. The ends were cut back, 1 base at V and 5 bases at J, with 8 bases in the middle. The CDR3 is 14 residues long.

Remarks on this clone: At one end, the junction sequence differs from germline, possibly due to a read error. This chain joins TRBV19 and TRBJ2-1; 8 nucleotides match TRBD2. Germline V gene lookup returns CDR1 LNHDA and CDR2 SQIVND (reference sequence). This CDR3 has 12 residues. CDR3 sequence reads: CASSFKRESLVF. Written as DNA, the CDR3 is TGTGCCAGTAGTTTCAAGCGGGAGAGTCTAGTCTTC.

This chain joins TRBV5-6 and TRBJ2-1; 9 bases line up with TRBD2. CDR3 length: 18 amino acids. Germline values: CDR1 SGHDT, CDR2 YYEEEE. The trim removed 1 base at V and 7 bases at J, leaving 15 bases unmatched. The CDR3 protein is CASSLRGVAGVRLNEQFF. CDR3 nucleotide sequence: TGTGCCAGCAGCTTGCGGGGGGTAGCGGGAGTAAGGTTGAATGAGCAGTTCTTC.

This clone has a single count. The V gene is TRBV30, the J gene TRBJ2-3; no clear D gene. This CDR3 has 13 amino acids. Trimming cost V 4 bases and J 5 bases, with 13 bases left between them. Germline lookup yields CDR1 GTSNPN and CDR2 SVGIG (reference sequence). CDR3: CAWTPPPGDTQYF. DNA for the CDR3: TGTGCCTGGACGCCACCTCCGGGAGATACGCAGTATTTT.